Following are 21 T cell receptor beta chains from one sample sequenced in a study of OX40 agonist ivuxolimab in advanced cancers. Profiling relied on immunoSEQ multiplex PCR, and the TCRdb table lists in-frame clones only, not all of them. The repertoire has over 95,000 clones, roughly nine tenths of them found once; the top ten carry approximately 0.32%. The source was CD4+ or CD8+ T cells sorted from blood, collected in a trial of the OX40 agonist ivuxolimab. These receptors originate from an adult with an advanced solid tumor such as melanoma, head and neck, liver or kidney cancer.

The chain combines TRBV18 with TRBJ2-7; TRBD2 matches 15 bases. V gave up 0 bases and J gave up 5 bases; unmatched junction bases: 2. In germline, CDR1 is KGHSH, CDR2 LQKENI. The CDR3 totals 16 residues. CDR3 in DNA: TGTGCCAGCTCACCACCGGGACTAGCGGGAGGCAACGAGCAGTACTTC. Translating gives CASSPPGLAGGNEQYF.

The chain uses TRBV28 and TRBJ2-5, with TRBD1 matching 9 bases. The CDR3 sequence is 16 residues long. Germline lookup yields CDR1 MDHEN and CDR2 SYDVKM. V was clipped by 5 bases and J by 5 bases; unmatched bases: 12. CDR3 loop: CASSPRTGEVGETQYF. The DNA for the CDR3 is TGTGCCAGCAGTCCTAGGACAGGGGAGGTGGGGGAGACCCAGTACTTC.

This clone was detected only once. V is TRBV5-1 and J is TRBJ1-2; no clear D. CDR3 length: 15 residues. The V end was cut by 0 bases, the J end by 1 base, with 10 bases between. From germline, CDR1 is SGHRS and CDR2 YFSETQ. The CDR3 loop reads CASSLGGGSNYGYTF. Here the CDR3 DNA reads TGCGCCAGCAGCTTGGGGGGTGGAAGTAACTATGGCTACACCTTC.

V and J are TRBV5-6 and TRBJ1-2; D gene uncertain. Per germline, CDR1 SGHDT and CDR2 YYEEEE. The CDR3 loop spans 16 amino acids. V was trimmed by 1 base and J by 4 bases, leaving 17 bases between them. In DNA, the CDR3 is TGTGCCAGCAGCTTGTTTGGTAGGGAAATGGGCTATGGCTACACCTTC. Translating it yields CASSLFGREMGYGYTF. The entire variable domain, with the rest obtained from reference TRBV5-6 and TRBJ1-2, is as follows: DAGVTQSPTHLIKTRGQQVTLRCSPKSGHDTVSWYQQALGQGPQFIFQYYEEEERQRGNFPDRFSGHQFPNYSSELNVNALLLGDSALYLCASSLFGREMGYGYTFGSGTRLTVV.

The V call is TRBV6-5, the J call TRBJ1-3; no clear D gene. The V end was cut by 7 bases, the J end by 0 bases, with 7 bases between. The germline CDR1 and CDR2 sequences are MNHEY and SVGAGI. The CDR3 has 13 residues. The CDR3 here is CASIPSSGNTIYF. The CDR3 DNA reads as TGTGCCAGCATCCCTAGCTCTGGAAACACCATATATTTT.

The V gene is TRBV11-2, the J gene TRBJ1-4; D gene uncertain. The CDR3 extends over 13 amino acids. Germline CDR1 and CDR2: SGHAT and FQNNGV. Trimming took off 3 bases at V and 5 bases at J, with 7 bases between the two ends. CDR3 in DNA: TGTGCCAGCAGCTTCGGACTGAATGAAAAACTGTTTTTT. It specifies CASSFGLNEKLFF.

Written as DNA, the CDR3 is TGTGCCAGCAGTGAACACAGGGGGAATTCACCCCTCCACTTT. Its translation is CASSEHRGNSPLHF. The gene calls are TRBV6-1 and TRBJ1-6; the match to TRBD1 covers 8 bases. This CDR3 has 14 residues. With 2 bases clipped from V and 7 bases from J, the junction kept 1 base outside the gene matches. From germline, CDR1 is MNHNS and CDR2 SASEGT.

The CDR3 bases are TGTGCCAGCAGTGCTCCCAGGGTGATCCACTTT. Encoded protein: CASSAPRVIHF. The chain has TRBV25-1 and TRBJ1-6; tentatively, D is TRBD1 (5 bases). Germline lookup yields CDR1 MGHDK and CDR2 SYGVNS. The length of the CDR3 is 11 residues. Between the trimmed V and J ends, which lost 4 bases and 17 bases, there was a span of 12 bases.

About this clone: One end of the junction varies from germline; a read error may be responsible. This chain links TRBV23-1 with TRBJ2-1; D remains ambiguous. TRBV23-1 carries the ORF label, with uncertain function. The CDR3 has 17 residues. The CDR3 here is CASNQYGQPSSYNEQFF. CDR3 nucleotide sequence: TGCGCCAGCAATCAATACGGGCAACCGAGCTCCTACAATGAGCAGTTCTTC.

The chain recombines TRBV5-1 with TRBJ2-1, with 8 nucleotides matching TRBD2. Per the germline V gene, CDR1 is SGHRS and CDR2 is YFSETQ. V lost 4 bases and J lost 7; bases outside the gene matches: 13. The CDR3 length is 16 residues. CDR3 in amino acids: CASSQSGGGRLNEQFF. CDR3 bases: TGCGCCAGCAGCCAGTCCGGGGGCGGGAGGTTGAATGAGCAGTTCTTC.

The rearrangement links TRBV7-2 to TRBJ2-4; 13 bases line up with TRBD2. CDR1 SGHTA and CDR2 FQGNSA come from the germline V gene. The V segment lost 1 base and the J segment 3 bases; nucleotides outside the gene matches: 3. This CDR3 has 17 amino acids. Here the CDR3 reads CASSLVLAGGGKNIQYF. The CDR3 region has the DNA TGTGCCAGCAGCTTAGTACTAGCGGGAGGGGGCAAAAACATTCAGTACTTC.

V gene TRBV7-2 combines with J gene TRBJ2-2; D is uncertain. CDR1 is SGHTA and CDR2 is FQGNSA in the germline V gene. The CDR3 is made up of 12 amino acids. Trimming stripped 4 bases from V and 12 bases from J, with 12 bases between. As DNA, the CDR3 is TGTGCCAGCAGCTCCCAGTATGTAAAGCTGTTTTTT. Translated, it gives CASSSQYVKLFF.

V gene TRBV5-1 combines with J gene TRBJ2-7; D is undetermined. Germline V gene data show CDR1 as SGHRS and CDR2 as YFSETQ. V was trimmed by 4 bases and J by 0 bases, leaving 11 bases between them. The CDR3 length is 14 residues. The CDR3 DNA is TGCGCCAGCAGCCTCTCCCCGAGCTCCTACGAGCAGTACTTC. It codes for CASSLSPSSYEQYF.

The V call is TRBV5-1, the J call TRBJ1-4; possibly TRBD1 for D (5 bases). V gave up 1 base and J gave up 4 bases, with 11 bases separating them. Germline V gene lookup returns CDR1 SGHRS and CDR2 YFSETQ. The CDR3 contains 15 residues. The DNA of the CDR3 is TGCGCCAGCAGCTTGCTAGGACACAATAATGAAAAACTGTTTTTT. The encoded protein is CASSLLGHNNEKLFF.

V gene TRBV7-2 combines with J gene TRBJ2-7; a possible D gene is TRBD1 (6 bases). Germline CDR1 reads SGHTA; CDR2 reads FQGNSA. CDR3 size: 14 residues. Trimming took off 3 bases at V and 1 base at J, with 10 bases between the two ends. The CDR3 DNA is TGTGCCAGCAGCTTCGACAGGTCGTCCTACGAGCAGTACTTC. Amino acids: CASSFDRSSYEQYF.

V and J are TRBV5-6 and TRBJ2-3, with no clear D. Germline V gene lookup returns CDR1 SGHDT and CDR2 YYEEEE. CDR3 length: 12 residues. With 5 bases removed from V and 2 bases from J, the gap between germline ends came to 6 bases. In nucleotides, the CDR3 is TGTGCCAGCAGTCAAAACACAGATACGCAGTATTTT. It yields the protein CASSQNTDTQYF. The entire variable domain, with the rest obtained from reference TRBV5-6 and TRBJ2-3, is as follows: DAGVTQSPTHLIKTRGQQVTLRCSPKSGHDTVSWYQQALGQGPQFIFQYYEEEERQRGNFPDRFSGHQFPNYSSELNVNALLLGDSALYLCASSQNTDTQYFGPGTRLTVL.

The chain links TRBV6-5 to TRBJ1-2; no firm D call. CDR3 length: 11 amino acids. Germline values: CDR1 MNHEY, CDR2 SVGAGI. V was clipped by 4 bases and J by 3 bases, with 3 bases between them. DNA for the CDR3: TGTGCCAGCAGTTCGGACTATGGCTACACCTTC. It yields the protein CASSSDYGYTF.

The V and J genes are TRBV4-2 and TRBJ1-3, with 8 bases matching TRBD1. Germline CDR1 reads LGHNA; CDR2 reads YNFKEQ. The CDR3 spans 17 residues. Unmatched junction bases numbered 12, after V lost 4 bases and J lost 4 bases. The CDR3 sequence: CASSPSRQGNSGNTIYF. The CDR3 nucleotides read TGTGCCAGCAGCCCCTCCCGACAGGGGAACTCCGGAAACACCATATATTTT.

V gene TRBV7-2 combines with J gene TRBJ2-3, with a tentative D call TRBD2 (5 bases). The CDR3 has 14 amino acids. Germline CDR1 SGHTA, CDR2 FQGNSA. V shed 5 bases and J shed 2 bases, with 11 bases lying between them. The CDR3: CASSPQRHTDTQYF. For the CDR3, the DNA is TGTGCCAGCAGCCCCCAGCGGCACACAGATACGCAGTATTTT.

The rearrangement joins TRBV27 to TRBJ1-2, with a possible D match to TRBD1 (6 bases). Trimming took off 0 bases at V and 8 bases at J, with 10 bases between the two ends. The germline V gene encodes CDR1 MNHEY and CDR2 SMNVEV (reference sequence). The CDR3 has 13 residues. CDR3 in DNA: TGTGCCAGCAGTTTATCGGGGGCGCGGGGCTACACCTTC. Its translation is CASSLSGARGYTF.

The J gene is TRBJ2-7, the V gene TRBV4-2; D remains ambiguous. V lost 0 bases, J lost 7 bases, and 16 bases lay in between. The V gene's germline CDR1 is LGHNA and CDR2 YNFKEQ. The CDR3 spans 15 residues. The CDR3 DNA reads TGTGCCAGCAGCCAAGATAGGCGGCCTGTCGGGGAGCAGTACTTC. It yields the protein CASSQDRRPVGEQYF.